This entry is about one T cell receptor beta chain. Its antigen is not known. The data originate from a study of shared clonotypes between healthy human individuals. Study in general: There were three CD4 naive, three CD4 memory, two CD8 naive and one CD8 memory plates per donor.

The study, taken as a whole, reports: A limitation of the genetic and exposure-history diversity represented arose from few donors.

It was CD45RO-negative cells, positively selected for CCR7, that made up naive CD8 cells, with terminally differentiated effector memory CD45RA+ cells excluded. Data came from immunoSEQ multiplex PCR; TCRdb stores just in-frame clones and leaves some out. The sample contains about 2.1 million clones, about 94% of which appear only once. CDR1 GTSNPN and CDR2 SVGIG come from the germline V gene (reference sequence). The CDR3 runs to 13 residues. Deletions cut 7 bases from V and 0 bases from J, with 13 bases between. The sample consisted of naive CD8+ T cells from PBMCs. This TCR was sampled from a man aged 18 to 29 in good health. Some clones in this sample may be carry-over from other donors' samples. The V and J genes are TRBV30 and TRBJ2-7; D might be TRBD1 (5 bases). As DNA, the CDR3 is TGTGCCTTTCTAGAAGGGGCCTCCTACGAGCAGTACTTC. Its translation is CAFLEGASYEQYF.